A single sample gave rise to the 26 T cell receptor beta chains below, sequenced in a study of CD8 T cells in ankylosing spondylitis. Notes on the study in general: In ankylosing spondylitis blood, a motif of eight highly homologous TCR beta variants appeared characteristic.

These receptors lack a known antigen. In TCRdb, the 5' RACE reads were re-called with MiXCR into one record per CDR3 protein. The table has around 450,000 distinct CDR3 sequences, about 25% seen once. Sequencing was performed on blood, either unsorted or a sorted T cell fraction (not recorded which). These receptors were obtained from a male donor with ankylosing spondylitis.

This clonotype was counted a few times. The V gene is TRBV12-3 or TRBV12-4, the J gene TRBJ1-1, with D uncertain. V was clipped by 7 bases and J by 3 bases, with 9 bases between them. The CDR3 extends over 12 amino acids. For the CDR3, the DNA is TGTGCCAGCACCGGGGAATACACTGAAGCTTTCTTT. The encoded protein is CASTGEYTEAFF.

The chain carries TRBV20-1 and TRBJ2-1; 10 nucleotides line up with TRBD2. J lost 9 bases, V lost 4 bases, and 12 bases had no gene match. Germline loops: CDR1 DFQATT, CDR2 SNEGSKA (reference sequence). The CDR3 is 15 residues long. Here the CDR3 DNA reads TGCAGTGCTAATACAGAAAGCGGGAGGGCGAGTGAGCAGTTCTTC. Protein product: CSANTESGRASEQFF.

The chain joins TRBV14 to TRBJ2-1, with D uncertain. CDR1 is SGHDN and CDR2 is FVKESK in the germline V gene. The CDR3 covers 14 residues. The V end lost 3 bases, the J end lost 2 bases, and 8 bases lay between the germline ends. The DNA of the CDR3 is TGTGCCAGCAGCCAGGGCGCGACCTACAATGAGCAGTTCTTC. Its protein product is CASSQGATYNEQFF.

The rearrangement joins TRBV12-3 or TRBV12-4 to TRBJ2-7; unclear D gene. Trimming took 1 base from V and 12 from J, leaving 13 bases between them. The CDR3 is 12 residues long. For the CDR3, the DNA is TGTGCCAGCAGTTTAGAAGGCGGCGCCCTGTACGTC. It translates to CASSLEGGALYV.

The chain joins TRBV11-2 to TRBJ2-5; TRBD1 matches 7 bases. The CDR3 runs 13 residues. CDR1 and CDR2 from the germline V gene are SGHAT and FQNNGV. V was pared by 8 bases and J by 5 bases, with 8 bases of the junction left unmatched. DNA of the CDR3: TGTGCCAGCCGAATGCAGGGGGAGGAGACCCAGTACTTC. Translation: CASRMQGEETQYF.

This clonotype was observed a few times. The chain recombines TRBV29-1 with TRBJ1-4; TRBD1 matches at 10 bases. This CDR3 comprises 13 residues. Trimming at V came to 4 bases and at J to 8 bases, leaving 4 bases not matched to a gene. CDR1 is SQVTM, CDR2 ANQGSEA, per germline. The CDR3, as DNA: TGCAGCGTTGCGGGGACAGGGGACGAAAAACTGTTTTTT. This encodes CSVAGTGDEKLFF.

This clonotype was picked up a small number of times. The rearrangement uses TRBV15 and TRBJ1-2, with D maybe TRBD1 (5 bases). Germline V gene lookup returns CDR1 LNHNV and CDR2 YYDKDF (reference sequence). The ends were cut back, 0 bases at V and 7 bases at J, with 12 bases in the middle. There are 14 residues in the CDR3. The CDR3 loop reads CATSRDRWGIGYTF. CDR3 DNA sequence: TGTGCCACCAGCAGAGATCGGTGGGGCATTGGCTACACCTTC.

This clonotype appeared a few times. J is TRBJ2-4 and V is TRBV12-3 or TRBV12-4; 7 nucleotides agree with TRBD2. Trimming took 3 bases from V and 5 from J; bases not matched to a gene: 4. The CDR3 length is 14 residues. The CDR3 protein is CASSFWGGQNIQYF. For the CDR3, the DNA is TGTGCCAGCAGTTTTTGGGGAGGGCAAAACATTCAGTACTTC.

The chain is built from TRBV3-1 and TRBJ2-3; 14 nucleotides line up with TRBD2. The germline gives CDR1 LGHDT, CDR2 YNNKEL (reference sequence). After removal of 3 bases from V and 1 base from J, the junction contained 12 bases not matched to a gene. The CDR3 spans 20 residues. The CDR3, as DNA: TGTGCCAGCAGCCAGGCGAGGGGACTAGCGGGAGTAATGGGCACAGATACGCAGTATTTT. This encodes CASSQARGLAGVMGTDTQYF.

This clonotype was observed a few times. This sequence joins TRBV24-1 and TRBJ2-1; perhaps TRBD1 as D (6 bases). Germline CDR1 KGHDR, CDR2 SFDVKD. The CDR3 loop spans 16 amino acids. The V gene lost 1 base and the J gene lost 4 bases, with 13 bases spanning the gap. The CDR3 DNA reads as TGTGCCACCAGTGATTTATCGGCAGGGGATTACAATGAGCAGTTCTTC. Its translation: CATSDLSAGDYNEQFF.

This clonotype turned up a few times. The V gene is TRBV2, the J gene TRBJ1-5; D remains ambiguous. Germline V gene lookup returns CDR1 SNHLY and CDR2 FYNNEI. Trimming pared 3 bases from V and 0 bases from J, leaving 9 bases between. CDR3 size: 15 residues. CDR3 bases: TGTGCCAGCAGTGATGCAGAGTATAGCAATCAGCCCCAGCATTTT. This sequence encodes CASSDAEYSNQPQHF.

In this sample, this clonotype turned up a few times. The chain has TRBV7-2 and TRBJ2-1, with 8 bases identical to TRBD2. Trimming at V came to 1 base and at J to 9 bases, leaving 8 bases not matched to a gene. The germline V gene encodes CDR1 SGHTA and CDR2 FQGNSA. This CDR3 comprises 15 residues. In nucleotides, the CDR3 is TGTGCCAGCAGCTTAGTGTACGGGAGGGCCGGTGAGCAGTTCTTC. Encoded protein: CASSLVYGRAGEQFF.

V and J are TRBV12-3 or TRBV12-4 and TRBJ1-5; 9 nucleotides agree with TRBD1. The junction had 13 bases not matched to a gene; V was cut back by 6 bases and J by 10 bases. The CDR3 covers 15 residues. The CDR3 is CASRGSGTGSSPQHF. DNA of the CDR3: TGTGCCAGCAGGGGATCCGGGACAGGGTCGTCACCCCAGCATTTT.

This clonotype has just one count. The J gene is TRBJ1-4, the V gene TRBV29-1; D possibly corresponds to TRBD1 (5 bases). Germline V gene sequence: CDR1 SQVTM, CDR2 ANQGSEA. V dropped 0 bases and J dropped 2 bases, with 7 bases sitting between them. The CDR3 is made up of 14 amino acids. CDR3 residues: CSVEDWGTNEKLFF. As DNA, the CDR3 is TGCAGCGTTGAAGATTGGGGGACTAATGAAAAACTGTTTTTT.

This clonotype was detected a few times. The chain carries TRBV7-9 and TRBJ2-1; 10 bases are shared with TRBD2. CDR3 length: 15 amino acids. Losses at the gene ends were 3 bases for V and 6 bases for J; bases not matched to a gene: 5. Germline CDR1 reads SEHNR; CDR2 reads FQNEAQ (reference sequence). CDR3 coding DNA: TGTGCCAGCAGCTTTTTTAGCGGGAGGAGCAATGAGCAGTTCTTC. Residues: CASSFFSGRSNEQFF.

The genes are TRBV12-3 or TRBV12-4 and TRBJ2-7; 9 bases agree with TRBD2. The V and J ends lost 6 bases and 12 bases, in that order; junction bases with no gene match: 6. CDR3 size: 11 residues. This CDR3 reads CASSFSGRPYF. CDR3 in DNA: TGTGCCAGCAGCTTCAGCGGGAGGCCGTACTTC.

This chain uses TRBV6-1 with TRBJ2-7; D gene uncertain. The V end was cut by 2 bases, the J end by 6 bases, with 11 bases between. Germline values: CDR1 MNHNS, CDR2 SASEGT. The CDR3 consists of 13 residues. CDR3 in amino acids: CASSESWVLEQYV. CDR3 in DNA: TGTGCCAGCAGTGAATCGTGGGTTCTCGAGCAGTACGTC.

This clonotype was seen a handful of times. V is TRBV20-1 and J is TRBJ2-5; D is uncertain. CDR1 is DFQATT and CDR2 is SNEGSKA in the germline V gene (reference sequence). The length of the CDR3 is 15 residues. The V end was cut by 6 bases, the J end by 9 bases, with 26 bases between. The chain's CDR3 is CSADAISAAVQAQYF. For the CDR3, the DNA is TGCAGTGCGGACGCGATTTCGGCAGCCGTCCAGGCCCAGTACTTC.

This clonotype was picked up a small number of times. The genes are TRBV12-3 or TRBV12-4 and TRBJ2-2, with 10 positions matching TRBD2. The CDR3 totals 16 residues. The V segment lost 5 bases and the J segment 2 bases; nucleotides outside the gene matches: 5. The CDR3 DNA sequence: TGTGCCAGCAGTACGGGACTAGCGACCAACACCGGGGAGCTGTTTTTT. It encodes CASSTGLATNTGELFF.

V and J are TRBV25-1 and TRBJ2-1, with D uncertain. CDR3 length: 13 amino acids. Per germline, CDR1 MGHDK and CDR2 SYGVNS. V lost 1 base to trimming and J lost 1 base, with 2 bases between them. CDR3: CASSELSYNEQFF. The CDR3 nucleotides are TGTGCCAGCAGTGAATTATCCTACAATGAGCAGTTCTTC.

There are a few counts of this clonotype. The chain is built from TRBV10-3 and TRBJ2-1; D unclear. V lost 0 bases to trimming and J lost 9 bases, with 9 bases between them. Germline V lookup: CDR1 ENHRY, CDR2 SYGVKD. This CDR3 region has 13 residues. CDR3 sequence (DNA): TGTGCCATCAGTGAGTCTTCGTCGCGTGAGCAGTTCTTC. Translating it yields CAISESSSREQFF.

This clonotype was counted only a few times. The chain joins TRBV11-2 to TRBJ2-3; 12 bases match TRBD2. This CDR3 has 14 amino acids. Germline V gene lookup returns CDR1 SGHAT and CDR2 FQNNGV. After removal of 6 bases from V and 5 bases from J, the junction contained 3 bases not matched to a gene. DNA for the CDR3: TGTGCCAGCAGGCGACTAGCGGGAGAAGATACGCAGTATTTT. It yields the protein CASRRLAGEDTQYF.

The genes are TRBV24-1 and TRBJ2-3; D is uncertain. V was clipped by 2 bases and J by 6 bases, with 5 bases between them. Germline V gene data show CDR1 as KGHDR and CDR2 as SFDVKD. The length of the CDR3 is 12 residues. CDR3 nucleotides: TGTGCCACCAGTGATTCCCCCGATACGCAGTATTTT. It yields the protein CATSDSPDTQYF.

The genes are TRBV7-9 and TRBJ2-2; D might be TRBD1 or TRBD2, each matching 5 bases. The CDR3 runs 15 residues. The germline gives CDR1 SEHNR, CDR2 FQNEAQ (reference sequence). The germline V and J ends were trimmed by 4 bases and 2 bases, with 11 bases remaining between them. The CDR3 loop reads CASSSRDVNTGELFF. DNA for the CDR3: TGTGCCAGCAGCTCCCGGGACGTAAACACCGGGGAGCTGTTTTTT.

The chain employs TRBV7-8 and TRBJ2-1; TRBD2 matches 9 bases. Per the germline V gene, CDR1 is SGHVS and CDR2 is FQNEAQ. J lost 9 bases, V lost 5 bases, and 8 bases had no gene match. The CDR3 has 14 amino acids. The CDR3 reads CASSPGTSRGEQFF. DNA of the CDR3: TGTGCCAGCAGCCCCGGGACTAGCAGGGGTGAGCAGTTCTTC. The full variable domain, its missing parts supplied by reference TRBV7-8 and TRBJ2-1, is GAGVSQSPRYKVAKRGQDVALRCDPISGHVSLFWYQQALGQGPEFLTYFQNEAQLDKSGLPSDRFFAERPEGSVSTLKIQRTQQEDSAVYLCASSPGTSRGEQFFGPGTRLTVL.

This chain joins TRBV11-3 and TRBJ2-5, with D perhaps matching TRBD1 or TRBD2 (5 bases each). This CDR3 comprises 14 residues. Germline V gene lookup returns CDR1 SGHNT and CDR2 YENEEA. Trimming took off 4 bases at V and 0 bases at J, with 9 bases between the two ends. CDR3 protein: CASSWGPNQETQYF. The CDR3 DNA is TGTGCCAGCAGCTGGGGACCAAACCAAGAGACCCAGTACTTC.